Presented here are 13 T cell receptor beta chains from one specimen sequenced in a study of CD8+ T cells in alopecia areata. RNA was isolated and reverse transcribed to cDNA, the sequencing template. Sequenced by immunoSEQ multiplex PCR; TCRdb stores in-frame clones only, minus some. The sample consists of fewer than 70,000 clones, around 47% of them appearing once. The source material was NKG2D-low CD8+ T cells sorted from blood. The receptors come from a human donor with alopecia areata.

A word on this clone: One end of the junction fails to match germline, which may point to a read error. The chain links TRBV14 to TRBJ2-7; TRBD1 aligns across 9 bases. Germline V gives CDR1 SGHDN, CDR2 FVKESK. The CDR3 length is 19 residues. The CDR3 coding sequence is TGTGCCAGCAGCGAAATTCGACAGGGGGTACCAGATCGCTCCGACGAGCAGTACTTC. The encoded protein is CASSEIRQGVPDRSDEQYF. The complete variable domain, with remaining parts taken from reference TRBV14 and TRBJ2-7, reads EAGVTQFPSHSVIEKGQTVTLRCDPISGHDNLYWYRRVMGKEIKFLLHFVKESKQDESGMPNNRFLAERTGGTYSTLKVQPAELEDSGVYFCASSEIRQGVPDRSDEQYFGPGTRLTVT.

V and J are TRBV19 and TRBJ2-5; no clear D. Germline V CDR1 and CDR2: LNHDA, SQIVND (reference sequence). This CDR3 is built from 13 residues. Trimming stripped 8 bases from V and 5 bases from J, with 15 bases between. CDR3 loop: CASLGIAGETQYF. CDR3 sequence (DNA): TGTGCCAGTCTAGGGATTGCCGGGGAGACCCAGTACTTC. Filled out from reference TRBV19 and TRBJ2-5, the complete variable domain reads DGGITQSPKYLFRKEGQNVTLSCEQNLNHDAMYWYRQDPGQGLRLIYYSQIVNDFQKGDIAEGYSVSREKKESFPLTVTSAQKNPTAFYLCASLGIAGETQYFGPGTRLLVL.

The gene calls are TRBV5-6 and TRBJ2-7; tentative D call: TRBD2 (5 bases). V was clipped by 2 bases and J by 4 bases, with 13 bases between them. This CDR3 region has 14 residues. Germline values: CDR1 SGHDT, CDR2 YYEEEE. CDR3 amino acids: CASSFSAGLYEQYF. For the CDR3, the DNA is TGTGCCAGCAGCTTTTCGGCGGGTCTATACGAGCAGTACTTC.

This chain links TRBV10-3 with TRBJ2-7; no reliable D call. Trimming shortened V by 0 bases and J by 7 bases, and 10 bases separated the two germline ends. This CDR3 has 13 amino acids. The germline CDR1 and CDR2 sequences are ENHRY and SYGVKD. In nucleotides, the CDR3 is TGTGCCATCAGTGAGTCGGCCGGATGGGAGCAGTACTTC. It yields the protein CAISESAGWEQYF.

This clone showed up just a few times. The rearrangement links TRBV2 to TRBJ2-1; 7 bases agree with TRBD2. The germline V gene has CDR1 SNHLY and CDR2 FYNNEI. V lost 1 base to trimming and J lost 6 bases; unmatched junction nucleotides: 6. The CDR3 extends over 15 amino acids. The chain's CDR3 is CASSEGGRAGNEQFF. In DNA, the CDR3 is TGTGCCAGCAGTGAAGGAGGGAGGGCCGGCAATGAGCAGTTCTTC.

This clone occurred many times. The CDR3 reads CASSYAGSNSGANVLTF. In nucleotides, the CDR3 is TGTGCCAGCAGCTACGCCGGCTCCAACTCTGGGGCCAACGTCCTGACTTTC. This chain joins TRBV7-9 and TRBJ2-6; D call uncertain. Deletions cut 4 bases from V and 0 bases from J, with 13 bases between. The CDR3 spans 17 residues. The V gene's germline CDR1 is SEHNR and CDR2 FQNEAQ (reference sequence).

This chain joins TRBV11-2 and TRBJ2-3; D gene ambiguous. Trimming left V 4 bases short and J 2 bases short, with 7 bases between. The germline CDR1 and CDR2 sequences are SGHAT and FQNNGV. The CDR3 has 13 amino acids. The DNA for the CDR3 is TGTGCCAGCAGCTCCCGGACCACAGATACGCAGTATTTT. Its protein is CASSSRTTDTQYF. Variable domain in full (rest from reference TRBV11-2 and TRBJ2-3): EAGVAQSPRYKIIEKRQSVAFWCNPISGHATLYWYQQILGQGPKLLIQFQNNGVVDDSQLPKDRFSAERLKGVDSTLKIQPAKLEDSAVYLCASSSRTTDTQYFGPGTRLTVL.

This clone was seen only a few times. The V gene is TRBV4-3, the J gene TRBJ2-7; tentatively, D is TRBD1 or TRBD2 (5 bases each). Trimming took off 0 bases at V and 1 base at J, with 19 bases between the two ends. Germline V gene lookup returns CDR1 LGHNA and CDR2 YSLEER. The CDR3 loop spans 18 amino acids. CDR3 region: CASSQERSFRDGSYEQYF. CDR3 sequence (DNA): TGCGCCAGCAGCCAAGAACGAAGTTTCCGGGACGGTTCCTACGAGCAGTACTTC.

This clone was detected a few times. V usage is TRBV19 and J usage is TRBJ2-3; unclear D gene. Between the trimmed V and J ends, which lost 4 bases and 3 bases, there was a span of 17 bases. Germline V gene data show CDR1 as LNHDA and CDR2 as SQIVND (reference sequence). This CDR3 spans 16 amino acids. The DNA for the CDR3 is TGTGCCAGTAGTACCCTGGGGTTTTACGGGACAGATACGCAGTATTTT. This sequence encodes CASSTLGFYGTDTQYF.

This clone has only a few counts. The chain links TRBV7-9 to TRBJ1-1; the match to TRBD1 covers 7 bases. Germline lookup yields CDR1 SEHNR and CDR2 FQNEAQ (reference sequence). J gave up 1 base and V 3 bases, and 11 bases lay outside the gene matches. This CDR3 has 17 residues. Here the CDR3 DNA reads TGTGCCAGCAGCTTGGGTGACAGGGACGTGGGGAACACTGAAGCTTTCTTT. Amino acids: CASSLGDRDVGNTEAFF. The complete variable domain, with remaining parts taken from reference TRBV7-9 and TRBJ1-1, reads DTGVSQNPRHKITKRGQNVTFRCDPISEHNRLYWYRQTLGQGPEFLTYFQNEAQLEKSRLLSDRFSAERPKGSFSTLEIQRTEQGDSAMYLCASSLGDRDVGNTEAFFGQGTRLTVV.

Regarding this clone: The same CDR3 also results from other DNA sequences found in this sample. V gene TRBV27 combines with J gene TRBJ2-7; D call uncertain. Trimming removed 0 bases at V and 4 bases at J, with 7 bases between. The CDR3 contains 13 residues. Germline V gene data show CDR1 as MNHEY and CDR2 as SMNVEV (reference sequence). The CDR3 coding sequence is TGTGCCAGCAGTTTATCCCCCGCATACGAGCAGTACTTC. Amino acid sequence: CASSLSPAYEQYF.

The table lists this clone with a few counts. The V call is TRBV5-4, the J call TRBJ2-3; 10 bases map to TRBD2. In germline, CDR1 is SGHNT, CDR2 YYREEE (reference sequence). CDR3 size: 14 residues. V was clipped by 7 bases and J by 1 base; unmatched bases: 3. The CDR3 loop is CASEAGGGTDTQYF. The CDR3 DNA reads TGTGCCAGCGAAGCGGGAGGGGGCACAGATACGCAGTATTTT.

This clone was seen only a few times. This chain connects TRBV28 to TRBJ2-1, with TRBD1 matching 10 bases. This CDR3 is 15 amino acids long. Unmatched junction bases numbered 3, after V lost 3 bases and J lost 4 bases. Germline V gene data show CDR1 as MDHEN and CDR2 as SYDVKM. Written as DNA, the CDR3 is TGTGCCAGCAGTTTCCTGGACAGGGGGTACAATGAGCAGTTCTTC. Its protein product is CASSFLDRGYNEQFF.